This T cell receptor beta chain derives from a study of blood T cell repertoires in COVID-19 (TCRdb year 2020). With regard to the full study: Samples from collaborators originated in the United States, Italy and Spain and spanned both the acute and convalescent phases of COVID-19. Nearly every sample came with metadata listing a de-identified subject ID, COVID-19 status, age in years and sex. The material from the prospective study consisted of cDNA or gDNA derived from T cells, B-cell-depleted T cells, or PBMCs. Samples came from the ongoing ImmuneRACE study (first 160 participants) plus 1,254 subjects from 6 global collaborators. Where available, HLA class I and class II types were taken from metadata supplied by the sample provider and were not determined by assay-based typing. The repertoires were made available in a free public database intended to serve as a resource for research on the immune response to SARS-CoV-2. Deeply sampled blood TCRbeta repertoires from subjects exposed to, actively infected with, or recovered from COVID-19 were included in the dataset. General conclusions and limits of the study: The quantity of clinical and demographic metadata differed by source and by participant and was supplied without curation.

The immunoSEQ Assay, a bias-controlled multiplex PCR, was used to amplify TCRbeta CDR3 regions from genomic DNA. As for the authors' bioinformatics: Nucleated cell counts per sample were estimated from amplification of reference gene primers within the assay. To quantify the absolute abundance of each unique TCRbeta CDR3 rearrangement, sequence reads were collapsed and filtered. Productive Simpson clonality was computed per sample as the square root of Simpson's diversity index over productive rearrangements. The source is immuneACCESS, and TCRdb retained only in-frame sequences with V and J called. Part of the clones is not carried over; for the studies checked, unresolved V genes explain less than half of this, and the remainder is unexplained. That table is the source of V, J and clone size, and D and trimming were worked out from the DNA. The table for this sample lists about 170,000 clones; 80% to 85% of them were counted only once. The biggest ten clones account for 13% to 15% of the sample.

The CDR3 runs 17 residues from the cysteine to the phenylalanine. The DNA shown is the 51-base CDR3, in frame from base 1. V loses 0 bases at its end and J loses 5 bases; junction bases beyond the gene matches: 8. CDR1 ENHRY and CDR2 SYGVKD were looked up in the germline V gene. Each collaborating institution followed its own protocols to collect whole blood in K2EDTA tubes. For TCRbeta analysis, collaborator samples were shipped as frozen whole blood, as isolated PBMCs, or as DNA extracted from either sample type. In the case of this clone: Its recognized antigen is unknown. No base qualities exist here, and no much larger clone lies one base off it.

This sequence uses TRBV10-3 and TRBJ2-3, and 10 junctional nucleotides match TRBD2. This receptor was obtained from a man in his late teens or twenties with active or convalescent COVID-19. The material sequenced was peripheral blood. CDR3 region: CAISESASGSPVDTQYF. The nucleotides are TGTGCCATCAGTGAGTCGGCTAGCGGGAGCCCCGTAGATACGCAGTATTTT.